A selection of T cell receptor beta chains follows, all from one sample in a study of CD4 T cells in lung cancer. Clones were sequenced by immunoSEQ multiplex PCR, and TCRdb holds only the in-frame ones, with some missing. Among some 9,300 clones, around two thirds were seen once, and the ten largest hold just over 15%. The sequencing sample was made of normal lung tissue taken away from the tumor. The receptors come from a man aged 60 to 75 with non-small cell lung cancer. CDR3s include the opening cysteine and the closing phenylalanine or tryptophan. D genes are given only for firm matches. Not every row has a clone size; where given, it reads once, few, many or a size class.

clone size: medium-sized; D gene: TRBD2; J gene: TRBJ2-3; V gene: TRBV7-9; CDR3 protein: CASSLTGGSTDTQYF; CDR3 DNA: TGTGCCAGCAGCTTAACGGGAGGCTCCACAGATACGCAGTATTTT
clone size: -; D gene: -; J gene: TRBJ1-4; V gene: TRBV28; CDR3 protein: CASRDFGVTNEKLFF; CDR3 DNA: TGTGCCAGCAGGGACTTCGGAGTAACTAATGAAAAACTGTTTTTT
clone size: few; D gene: -; J gene: TRBJ1-2; V gene: TRBV6-1; CDR3 protein: CASSEWSGYGYTF; CDR3 DNA: TGTGCCAGCAGTGAGTGGAGCGGCTATGGCTACACCTTC
clone size: -; D gene: TRBD2; J gene: TRBJ2-5; V gene: TRBV7-9; CDR3 protein: CASSFTSGSGSRETQYF; CDR3 DNA: TGTGCCAGCAGCTTTACTAGCGGGAGTGGCTCCCGGGAGACCCAGTACTTC
clone size: -; D gene: -; J gene: TRBJ1-2; V gene: TRBV7-3; CDR3 protein: CASSLTRAGEGYTF; CDR3 DNA: TGTGCCAGCAGCTTAACGCGCGCAGGGGAAGGCTACACCTTC
clone size: few; D gene: -; J gene: TRBJ1-1; V gene: TRBV7-9; CDR3 protein: CASSPATGNTEAFF; CDR3 DNA: TGTGCCAGCAGCCCCGCGACGGGGAACACTGAAGCTTTCTTT
clone size: -; D gene: TRBD2; J gene: TRBJ2-1; V gene: TRBV9; CDR3 protein: CASRGTSGNNEQFF; CDR3 DNA: TGTGCCAGCAGAGGAACTAGCGGTAACAATGAGCAGTTCTTC
clone size: -; D gene: TRBD2; J gene: TRBJ2-1; V gene: TRBV29-1; CDR3 protein: CSVDPSGKWEQFF; CDR3 DNA: TGCAGCGTTGACCCTAGCGGGAAGTGGGAGCAGTTCTTC
clone size: -; D gene: -; J gene: TRBJ2-2; V gene: TRBV10-3; CDR3 protein: CAISALANTGELFF; CDR3 DNA: TGTGCCATCAGTGCCCTAGCGAACACCGGGGAGCTGTTTTTT
clone size: -; D gene: -; J gene: TRBJ1-5; V gene: TRBV12-1; CDR3 protein: CASSPGTGGQASNQPQHF; CDR3 DNA: TGTGCCAGCAGCCCGGGGACAGGGGGTCAGGCTAGCAATCAGCCCCAGCATTTT
clone size: once; D gene: -; J gene: TRBJ2-2; V gene: TRBV5-1; CDR3 protein: CASKDGGGSYGELFF; CDR3 DNA: TGCGCCAGCAAAGATGGGGGGGGCTCATACGGGGAGCTGTTTTTT
clone size: -; D gene: TRBD2; J gene: TRBJ2-3; V gene: TRBV19; CDR3 protein: CASSTLGTSNPDTQYF; CDR3 DNA: TGTGCCAGTAGTACCCTTGGGACTAGCAACCCAGATACGCAGTATTTT
clone size: -; D gene: TRBD2; J gene: TRBJ2-1; V gene: TRBV11-3; CDR3 protein: CASSLGTSGYNEQFF; CDR3 DNA: TGTGCCAGCAGCCTCGGGACTAGCGGCTACAATGAGCAGTTCTTC
clone size: -; D gene: -; J gene: TRBJ2-5; V gene: TRBV2; CDR3 protein: CASSVRIPGETQYF; CDR3 DNA: TGTGCCAGCAGTGTAAGGATCCCGGGAGAGACCCAGTACTTC
clone size: -; D gene: TRBD2; J gene: TRBJ2-7; V gene: TRBV5-1; CDR3 protein: CASSSDSGRAYEQYF; CDR3 DNA: TGCGCCAGCAGCTCAGATAGCGGGAGGGCCTACGAGCAGTACTTC
clone size: once; D gene: TRBD2; J gene: TRBJ2-1; V gene: TRBV9; CDR3 protein: CASSPRTSGTYNEQFF; CDR3 DNA: TGTGCCAGCAGCCCCCGGACTAGCGGGACGTACAATGAGCAGTTCTTC
clone size: -; D gene: -; J gene: TRBJ1-3; V gene: TRBV2; CDR3 protein: CASSVGGGRNTIYF; CDR3 DNA: TGTGCCAGCAGTGTAGGCGGTGGAAGAAACACCATATATTTT
clone size: -; D gene: TRBD1; J gene: TRBJ2-7; V gene: TRBV19; CDR3 protein: CASSKTGGYEQYF; CDR3 DNA: TGTGCCAGTAGTAAGACAGGGGGATACGAGCAGTACTTC
clone size: -; D gene: TRBD1; J gene: TRBJ2-7; V gene: TRBV30; CDR3 protein: CAWGQGRNEQYF; CDR3 DNA: TGTGCCTGGGGACAGGGGCGGAACGAGCAGTACTTC
clone size: few; D gene: -; J gene: TRBJ1-1; V gene: TRBV15; CDR3 protein: CATSRDLSPTEAFF; CDR3 DNA: TGTGCCACCAGCAGAGATCTGTCTCCCACTGAAGCTTTCTTT
clone size: -; D gene: TRBD1; J gene: TRBJ2-5; V gene: TRBV14; CDR3 protein: CASSQAGTGLQETQYF; CDR3 DNA: TGTGCCAGCAGCCAAGCCGGGACAGGGCTCCAAGAGACCCAGTACTTC
clone size: few; D gene: -; J gene: TRBJ1-5; V gene: TRBV6-1; CDR3 protein: CASSAAGAYQPQHF; CDR3 DNA: TGTGCCAGCAGTGCCGCAGGGGCGTATCAGCCCCAGCATTTT
clone size: few; D gene: TRBD2; J gene: TRBJ2-1; V gene: TRBV7-3; CDR3 protein: CASSLVAGGGSNEQFF; CDR3 DNA: TGTGCCAGCAGCTTAGTGGCGGGAGGAGGTAGCAATGAGCAGTTCTTC
clone size: -; D gene: -; J gene: TRBJ1-1; V gene: TRBV9; CDR3 protein: CASSVAGGNTEAFF; CDR3 DNA: TGTGCCAGCAGCGTAGCGGGAGGGAACACTGAAGCTTTCTTT
clone size: -; D gene: -; J gene: TRBJ1-2; V gene: TRBV20-1; CDR3 protein: CSAWATGYTF; CDR3 DNA: TGCAGTGCTTGGGCAACTGGCTACACCTTC
clone size: -; D gene: TRBD1; J gene: TRBJ2-1; V gene: TRBV5-6; CDR3 protein: CASSLGGGAFGNEQFF; CDR3 DNA: TGTGCCAGCAGCTTGGGAGGGGGCGCTTTCGGGAATGAGCAGTTCTTC
clone size: medium-sized; D gene: -; J gene: TRBJ1-2; V gene: TRBV9; CDR3 protein: CASSPRSARGHGYTF; CDR3 DNA: TGTGCCAGCAGCCCTCGATCCGCCAGGGGTCATGGCTACACCTTC
clone size: -; D gene: -; J gene: TRBJ2-3; V gene: TRBV5-1; CDR3 protein: CASSLDGDSTDTQYF; CDR3 DNA: TGCGCCAGCAGCTTGGACGGGGATTCGACAGATACGCAGTATTTT
clone size: -; D gene: -; J gene: TRBJ1-2; V gene: TRBV6-6; CDR3 protein: CASNPLQGNYGYTF; CDR3 DNA: TGTGCCAGCAATCCACTTCAGGGGAACTATGGCTACACCTTC
clone size: -; D gene: TRBD1; J gene: TRBJ2-5; V gene: TRBV29-1; CDR3 protein: CSGTGGFRETQYF; CDR3 DNA: TGCAGCGGAACAGGGGGCTTTCGGGAGACCCAGTACTTC
clone size: -; D gene: -; J gene: TRBJ2-7; V gene: TRBV6-6; CDR3 protein: CASSHGQPQYF; CDR3 DNA: TGTGCCAGCAGCCACGGACAACCGCAGTACTTC
clone size: -; D gene: -; J gene: TRBJ1-5; V gene: TRBV29-1; CDR3 protein: CSLEWVNQPQHF; CDR3 DNA: TGCAGCCTGGAGTGGGTCAATCAGCCCCAGCATTTT
clone size: -; D gene: TRBD1; J gene: TRBJ2-7; V gene: TRBV6-6; CDR3 protein: CASSYQAGGSYEQYF; CDR3 DNA: TGTGCCAGCAGTTACCAGGCAGGGGGCTCCTACGAGCAGTACTTC
clone size: -; D gene: TRBD2; J gene: TRBJ2-3; V gene: TRBV7-9; CDR3 protein: CASSLGLREGDTQYF; CDR3 DNA: TGTGCCAGCAGCTTGGGACTTCGGGAGGGAGATACGCAGTATTTT
clone size: -; D gene: TRBD1; J gene: TRBJ2-1; V gene: TRBV15; CDR3 protein: CATSRDGFGTGGGNEQFF; CDR3 DNA: TGTGCCACCAGCAGAGATGGATTCGGGACAGGGGGGGGTAATGAGCAGTTCTTC
clone size: few; D gene: TRBD2; J gene: TRBJ2-2; V gene: TRBV9; CDR3 protein: CASSVGGTSSPGELFF; CDR3 DNA: TGTGCCAGCAGCGTAGGAGGGACTAGCTCTCCCGGGGAGCTGTTTTTT
clone size: -; D gene: -; J gene: TRBJ2-3; V gene: TRBV12-5; CDR3 protein: CASGYTGKDTQYF; CDR3 DNA: TGTGCTAGTGGTTACACAGGGAAAGATACGCAGTATTTT
clone size: medium-sized; D gene: -; J gene: TRBJ2-7; V gene: TRBV6-6; CDR3 protein: CASSYSRGTEQYF; CDR3 DNA: TGTGCCAGCAGTTACTCGAGAGGGACAGAGCAGTACTTC
clone size: -; D gene: -; J gene: TRBJ1-5; V gene: TRBV2; CDR3 protein: CASSEQSGDQPQHF; CDR3 DNA: TGTGCCAGCAGTGAACAGTCCGGGGATCAGCCCCAGCATTTT
clone size: medium-sized; D gene: TRBD1; J gene: TRBJ1-1; V gene: TRBV6-5; CDR3 protein: CASSYGLGGRGLPFF; CDR3 DNA: TGTGCCAGCAGTTACGGGCTTGGGGGCAGGGGGCTGCCTTTCTTT
clone size: few; D gene: TRBD1; J gene: TRBJ2-5; V gene: TRBV5-1; CDR3 protein: CASSHGTGSETQYF; CDR3 DNA: TGCGCCAGCAGCCACGGGACAGGGTCAGAAACCCAGTACTTC
clone size: -; D gene: -; J gene: TRBJ1-1; V gene: TRBV29-1; CDR3 protein: CSVEPGRTEAFF; CDR3 DNA: TGCAGCGTTGAACCAGGGAGGACTGAAGCTTTCTTT
clone size: -; D gene: -; J gene: TRBJ2-1; V gene: TRBV6-4; CDR3 protein: CASSDSILSSYNEQFF; CDR3 DNA: TGTGCCAGCAGTGACTCGATTTTGAGCTCCTACAATGAGCAGTTCTTC
clone size: -; D gene: -; J gene: TRBJ2-1; V gene: TRBV13; CDR3 protein: CASSLALATNEQFF; CDR3 DNA: TGTGCCAGCAGCTTAGCCCTAGCTACCAATGAGCAGTTCTTC
clone size: -; D gene: -; J gene: TRBJ2-1; V gene: TRBV7-3; CDR3 protein: CASSLTSRGYNEQFF; CDR3 DNA: TGTGCCAGCAGCTTAACTTCCAGGGGCTACAATGAGCAGTTCTTC
clone size: -; D gene: -; J gene: TRBJ2-5; V gene: TRBV11-3; CDR3 protein: CASSLEGARGETQYF; CDR3 DNA: TGTGCCAGCAGCTTAGAAGGGGCGAGGGGGGAGACCCAGTACTTC
clone size: -; D gene: TRBD2; J gene: TRBJ2-1; V gene: TRBV18; CDR3 protein: CASSPISGRAVEQFF; CDR3 DNA: TGTGCCAGCTCACCAATTAGCGGGAGGGCCGTAGAGCAGTTCTTC